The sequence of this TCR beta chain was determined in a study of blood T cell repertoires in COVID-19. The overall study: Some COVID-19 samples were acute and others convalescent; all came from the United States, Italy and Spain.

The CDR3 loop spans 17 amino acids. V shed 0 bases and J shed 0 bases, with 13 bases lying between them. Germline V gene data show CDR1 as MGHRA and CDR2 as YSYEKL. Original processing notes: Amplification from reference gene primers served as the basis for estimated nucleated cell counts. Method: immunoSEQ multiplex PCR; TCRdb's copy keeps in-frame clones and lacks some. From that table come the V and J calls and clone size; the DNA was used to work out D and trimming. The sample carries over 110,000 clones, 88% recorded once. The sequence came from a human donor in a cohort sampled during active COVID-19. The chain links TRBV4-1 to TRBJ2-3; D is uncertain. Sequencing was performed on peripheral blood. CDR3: CASSQEGARSSTDTQYF. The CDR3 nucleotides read TGCGCCAGCAGCCAAGAAGGTGCCAGGTCTAGCACAGATACGCAGTATTTT.